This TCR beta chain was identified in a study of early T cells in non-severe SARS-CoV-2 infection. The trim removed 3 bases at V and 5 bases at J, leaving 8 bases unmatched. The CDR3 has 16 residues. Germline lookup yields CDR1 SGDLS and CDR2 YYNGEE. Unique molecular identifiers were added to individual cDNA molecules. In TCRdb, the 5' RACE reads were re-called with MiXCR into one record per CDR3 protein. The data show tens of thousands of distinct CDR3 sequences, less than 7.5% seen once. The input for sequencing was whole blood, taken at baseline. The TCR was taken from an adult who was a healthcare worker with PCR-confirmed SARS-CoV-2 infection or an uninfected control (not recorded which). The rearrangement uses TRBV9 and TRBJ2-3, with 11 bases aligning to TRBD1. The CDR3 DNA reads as TGTGCCAGCAGCGAGGGACAGGGGGGCCCTCAAGATACGCAGTATTTT. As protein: CASSEGQGGPQDTQYF.